A single sample is the source of the 9 T cell receptor beta chains below, sequenced in a study of T cells in Graves' hyperthyroidism and ophthalmopathy. TCR beta CDR3 regions were amplified from RNA. The HTBI set primed first-round TCR CDR3 RT-PCR. TCRdb used MiXCR to reprocess the multiplex PCR reads, holding one entry per CDR3 protein. The data contain 600,000 to 650,000 distinct CDR3 sequences, around 21% of them singletons. Specimen: blood. All receptors derive from a man in his thirties or forties with Graves' ophthalmopathy.

Turning to this clonotype: A read error is possible here, since a much larger clone lies one base away. This chain connects TRBV12-3 or TRBV12-4 to TRBJ2-7, with 9 bases fitting TRBD1. J gave up 0 bases and V 3 bases, and 6 bases lay outside the gene matches. This CDR3 has 16 amino acids. CDR3 protein: CASSLSDRGISYEQYF. DNA for the CDR3: TGTGCCAGCAGTTTGAGCGACAGGGGGATCTCCTACGAGCAGTACTTC.

V gene TRBV28 combines with J gene TRBJ2-7; 11 positions match TRBD1. V shed 6 bases and J 4 bases; nucleotides not matched to a gene: 11. Per germline, CDR1 MDHEN and CDR2 SYDVKM. This CDR3 is built from 16 residues. CDR3 sequence reads: CASSSQSGTGGYEQYF. CDR3 bases: TGTGCCAGCAGCTCCCAATCCGGGACAGGGGGGTACGAGCAGTACTTC. The whole variable domain, filled in from reference TRBV28 and TRBJ2-7, reads DVKVTQSSRYLVKRTGEKVFLECVQDMDHENMFWYRQDPGLGLRLIYFSYDVKMKEKGDIPEGYSVSREKKERFSLILESASTNQTSMYLCASSSQSGTGGYEQYFGPGTRLTVT.

This clonotype was seen more than once but under ten times. This chain joins TRBV7-2 and TRBJ2-3; maybe TRBD1 (6 bases). From germline, CDR1 is SGHTA and CDR2 FQGNSA. The CDR3 has 17 residues. Trimming shortened V by 5 bases and J by 1 base, and 19 bases separated the two germline ends. The CDR3 bases are TGTGCCAGCAGCCGAATACAGGGCACCCAAGGCACAGATACGCAGTATTTT. Translating it yields CASSRIQGTQGTDTQYF.

This clonotype was detected many times. This CDR3 reads CASSQGDRVNTEAFF. Written as DNA, the CDR3 is TGTGCCAGCAGCCAAGGGGACAGGGTGAACACTGAAGCTTTCTTT. The chain employs TRBV4-2 and TRBJ1-1, with TRBD1 matching 9 bases. With V trimmed by 1 base and J by 0 bases, 0 bases remained unmatched. This CDR3 has 15 residues. Looked up from germline, CDR1 is LGHNA and CDR2 is YNFKEQ.

This clonotype was found a few times. The chain uses TRBV2 and TRBJ2-2; the D is unclear. CDR3 length: 11 residues. Trimming stripped 8 bases from V and 8 bases from J, with 9 bases between. Germline V gene data show CDR1 as SNHLY and CDR2 as FYNNEI. CDR3 region: CASVAAGELFF. CDR3 in DNA: TGTGCCAGCGTGGCGGCGGGGGAGCTGTTTTTT.

In its sample, this clonotype was seen a few times. The chain carries TRBV7-2 and TRBJ1-4; D not resolved. This CDR3 contains 15 residues. The V gene's germline CDR1 is SGHTA and CDR2 FQGNSA. The V gene lost 3 bases and the J gene lost 8 bases, with 16 bases spanning the gap. CDR3 loop: CASSFRVGQNEKLFF. CDR3 bases: TGTGCCAGCAGCTTTAGGGTTGGGCAAAACGAAAAACTGTTTTTT.

This clonotype was observed a few times. The V call is TRBV29-1, the J call TRBJ2-7; 8 bases match TRBD2. Trimming removed 4 bases from V and 3 bases from J; junction bases left unmatched: 17. From germline, CDR1 is SQVTM and CDR2 ANQGSEA. The CDR3 length is 17 residues. In nucleotides, the CDR3 is TGCAGCGTTGCGAGCAGGGCTTTACGGGAGGGCCTCTACGAGCAGTACTTC. Its translation: CSVASRALREGLYEQYF.

This clonotype was detected once. This chain joins TRBV6-5 and TRBJ1-5; D remains ambiguous. Germline V gene sequence: CDR1 MNHEY, CDR2 SVGAGI. CDR3 length: 13 residues. V was shortened by 2 bases and J by 5 bases, with 7 bases between the two germline ends. CDR3 sequence reads: CASSYPTYQPQHF. In DNA form, the CDR3 reads TGTGCCAGCAGTTACCCTACATATCAGCCCCAGCATTTT.

A note on this clonotype: At one boundary the junction diverges from the germline segment, which might be a read error. The rearrangement links TRBV5-1 to TRBJ2-1; D might be TRBD2 (6 bases). The CDR3 has 16 residues. Germline values: CDR1 SGHRS, CDR2 YFSETQ. Here the CDR3 reads CASSTQTGSSYNEQFF. The CDR3 DNA sequence: TGTGCCAGCAGCACCCAGACCGGGAGCTCCTACAATGAGCAGTTCTTC.